This TCR beta chain was found in a study of cytomegalovirus exposure and HLA in healthy donors. Across the whole study: Approximately 180 million T cells yielded 117 million unique TCR beta sequences, as an earlier analysis found. Caucasian-associated ancestry cluster membership applied to approximately 84% of around 400 genotyped donors.

A multiplex PCR was run with 60 Vbeta primers and 13 Jbeta primers. Some clones are missing from TCRdb's copy, which holds only in-frame ones; the method was immunoSEQ multiplex PCR. Its listing shows 150,000 or so clones. This CDR3 has 15 amino acids. Germline V gene lookup returns CDR1 MNHEY and CDR2 SVGAGI. Trimming removed 5 bases from V and 5 bases from J, with 18 bases in between. Broader study findings: The listing of 150 to 200 TCR beta chains classed them as cytomegalovirus-associated. A classifier reportedly called cytomegalovirus status with high sensitivity and specificity.

Regarding this clone: Antigen: not known.

The V and J genes are TRBV6-5 and TRBJ2-5; TRBD1 is a possible D gene (8 bases). This TCR derives from a woman aged 18-29 years in good health and CMV-seronegative. Sequenced material: PBMCs. CDR3 amino acids: CASSPSGGQGETQYF. In nucleotides, the CDR3 is TGTGCCAGCAGTCCCTCGGGAGGACAGGGCGAGACCCAGTACTTC.